The 10 T cell receptor beta chains presented below share a single source sample, sequenced in a study of shared clonotypes between healthy human individuals. The repertoire was sequenced with immunoSEQ multiplex PCR; TCRdb's copy has only in-frame clones and lacks some. The table includes 1.4 million or so clones, less than 99% detected once. Sequenced input: naive CD4+ T cells sorted from blood. Documented subset: CD45RA+ positively selected. The origin of the receptors is a man younger than 40 in good health.

This sequence joins TRBV29-1 and TRBJ2-3, with 10 bases fitting TRBD2. J was trimmed by 0 bases and V by 4 bases; bases with no gene match: 7. The germline CDR1 and CDR2 sequences are SQVTM and ANQGSEA. This CDR3 contains 16 residues. The CDR3 region has the DNA TGCAGCGTTGGGTTCGGAGCGGGAGGGAGCACAGATACGCAGTATTTT. This codes for CSVGFGAGGSTDTQYF.

Turning to this clone: The sample holds other DNA sequences that translate to the same CDR3. This CDR3 is CASSLSGQPQHF. The CDR3 region has the DNA TGTGCCAGCAGTTTATCGGGCCAGCCCCAGCATTTT. The V call is TRBV28, the J call TRBJ1-5; D unresolved. Trimming stripped 1 base from V and 7 bases from J, with 5 bases between. CDR1 is MDHEN and CDR2 is SYDVKM in the germline V gene. The CDR3 covers 12 residues.

The chain couples TRBV9 to TRBJ1-1; 7 nucleotides align to TRBD1. J gave up 4 bases and V 0 bases, and 3 bases lay outside the gene matches. There are 14 residues in the CDR3. The V gene's germline CDR1 is SGDLS and CDR2 YYNGEE. The CDR3 protein is CASSVGTGTTEAFF. The CDR3 coding sequence is TGTGCCAGCAGCGTAGGGACAGGTACCACTGAAGCTTTCTTT. Supplemented by reference TRBV9 and TRBJ1-1, the full variable domain reads DSGVTQTPKHLITATGQRVTLRCSPRSGDLSVYWYQQSLDQGLQFLIQYYNGEERAKGNILERFSAQQFPDLHSELNLSSLELGDSALYFCASSVGTGTTEAFFGQGTRLTVV.

V is TRBV27 and J is TRBJ2-5, with D perhaps TRBD2 (6 bases). This CDR3 comprises 15 residues. The germline V gene has CDR1 MNHEY and CDR2 SMNVEV (reference sequence). The germline V and J ends were trimmed by 2 bases and 4 bases, with 14 bases remaining between them. The CDR3 is CASSLGPGRIETQYF. The CDR3 region has the DNA TGTGCCAGCAGTTTAGGGCCAGGGAGGATAGAGACCCAGTACTTC.

This rearrangement joins TRBV19 to TRBJ2-7, with D hard to call. CDR3 length equals 15 residues. V shed 3 bases and J shed 3 bases, with 15 bases lying between them. The germline V gene encodes CDR1 LNHDA and CDR2 SQIVND (reference sequence). The CDR3 region is CASSITMELGYEQYF. DNA for the CDR3: TGTGCCAGTAGTATTACTATGGAGTTAGGCTACGAGCAGTACTTC.

J is TRBJ1-1 and V is TRBV7-9, with 7 bases aligning to TRBD1. V lost 7 bases to trimming and J lost 3 bases; unmatched junction nucleotides: 8. CDR1 SEHNR and CDR2 FQNEAQ come from the germline V gene (reference sequence). The CDR3 sequence is 14 residues long. CDR3 loop: CASNHRTGHTEAFF. The CDR3 DNA follows: TGTGCCAGCAACCATAGGACAGGACACACTGAAGCTTTCTTT.

The chain joins TRBV5-1 to TRBJ2-7; D remains unclear. V was trimmed by 4 bases and J by 3 bases, leaving 14 bases between them. Germline-derived CDR1 and CDR2 are SGHRS and YFSETQ. This CDR3 has 14 residues. The CDR3: CASSRPPGNYEQYF. The CDR3 DNA sequence: TGCGCCAGCAGCCGCCCGCCAGGAAACTACGAGCAGTACTTC.

This clone was recorded once. The chain is built from TRBV27 and TRBJ2-4, with TRBD2 identical over 14 bases. CDR1 is MNHEY, CDR2 SMNVEV, per germline (reference sequence). The CDR3 contains 17 residues. Trimming removed 5 bases from V and 8 bases from J; junction bases left unmatched: 11. The CDR3 is CASSPGTSGSNGDIQYF. The CDR3 DNA is TGTGCCAGCAGTCCCGGGACTAGCGGGAGTAATGGGGACATTCAGTACTTC.

This clone has a single count. The J gene is TRBJ2-1, the V gene TRBV28; D may be TRBD1 (6 bases). V dropped 6 bases and J dropped 4 bases, with 10 bases sitting between them. Germline CDR1 and CDR2: MDHEN and SYDVKM. The CDR3 length is 13 residues. The chain's CDR3 is CASRQDRYNEQFF. DNA for the CDR3: TGTGCCAGCAGACAAGACAGGTACAATGAGCAGTTCTTC.

The chain is built from TRBV6-6 and TRBJ2-7; weak D call: TRBD1 (5 bases). CDR3 length: 16 residues. V dropped 5 bases and J dropped 3 bases, with 20 bases sitting between them. Germline loops: CDR1 MNHNY, CDR2 SVGAGI (reference sequence). CDR3 in DNA: TGTGCCAGCAGTCAAAAAGGGGTGAACATAGTCTACGAGCAGTACTTC. Amino acid sequence: CASSQKGVNIVYEQYF.